The TCR beta chain under discussion was sequenced for a study of blood T cell repertoires in COVID-19. Original analysis: Cell counts per sample came from amplifying reference gene primers. TCRdb's copy holds only in-frame clones and misses some; the assay was immunoSEQ multiplex PCR. The V and J calls and the clone size are those of that table, but D and trimming were determined from the DNA. The data contain about 88,000 clones, roughly 84% of them singletons. Trimming cost V 0 bases and J 4 bases; bases outside gene matches: 8. The CDR3 loop spans 18 amino acids. From germline, CDR1 is SGHVS and CDR2 FNYEAQ.

This clonotype was sampled from a woman in her sixties or seventies with acute or convalescent COVID-19. Sequences were obtained from peripheral blood. This chain connects TRBV7-6 to TRBJ2-1, with TRBD2 identical over 11 bases. The CDR3 nucleotides read TGTGCCAGCAGCTTAGCGCCCTTTAGCGGGGGGGGATACAATGAGCAGTTCTTC. It encodes CASSLAPFSGGGYNEQFF. Full variable domain (remainder filled in from reference TRBV7-6 and TRBJ2-1): GAGVSQSPRYKVTKRGQDVALRCDPISGHVSLYWYRQALGQGPEFLTYFNYEAQQDKSGLPNDRFSAERPEGSISTLTIQRTEQRDSAMYRCASSLAPFSGGGYNEQFFGPGTRLTVL.